The 18 T cell receptor beta chains reported below all come from one sample, sequenced in a study of spatial heterogeneity in lung cancer. Indicated time point: sample taken at primary tumor resection. Sequencing was performed on whole RNA extracted from tumor and nontumor lung tissue, or from frozen PBMC, and the material was left unsorted. Via MiXCR, TCRdb re-called the 5' RACE reads, giving one row per CDR3 protein. The sample has 40,000 to 45,000 distinct CDR3 sequences, approximately 7% seen once; the top ten hold 40% to 45%. The specimen comprised PBMCs, sampled at surgery. The receptors were sampled from a female donor with early-stage non-small cell lung cancer.

The chain has TRBV20-1 and TRBJ1-2, with a possible D match to TRBD1 (6 bases). V lost 0 bases, J lost 3 bases, and 11 bases lay in between. There are 14 residues in the CDR3. Germline V gives CDR1 DFQATT, CDR2 SNEGSKA (reference sequence). The CDR3 reads CSAREQGLDYGYTF. The CDR3 DNA reads TGCAGTGCTAGAGAGCAGGGGCTCGACTATGGCTACACCTTC.

This clonotype has just a few counts. The chain combines TRBV3-1 with TRBJ2-1, with 9 bases matching TRBD2. The CDR3 contains 15 residues. The V and J ends lost 8 bases and 0 bases, in that order; junction bases with no gene match: 5. Germline-derived CDR1 and CDR2 are LGHDT and YNNKEL (reference sequence). The CDR3 protein is CASSSGAYSYNEQFF. The CDR3 region has the DNA TGTGCCAGCTCTAGCGGGGCTTACTCCTACAATGAGCAGTTCTTC.

The J gene is TRBJ1-1, the V gene TRBV25-1; D call uncertain. V lost 6 bases and J 0 bases, leaving 2 bases between the germline ends. CDR3 length: 11 amino acids. Germline V lookup: CDR1 MGHDK, CDR2 SYGVNS. Written as DNA, the CDR3 is TGTGCCAGCAGGGTGAACACTGAAGCTTTCTTT. Translating it yields CASRVNTEAFF.

This clonotype was found many times. The chain uses TRBV10-3 and TRBJ1-6; no clear D gene. Germline loops: CDR1 ENHRY, CDR2 SYGVKD. The CDR3 covers 14 residues. Trimming took off 2 bases at V and 0 bases at J, with 2 bases between the two ends. The CDR3 is CAISESSYNSPLHF. In DNA, the CDR3 is TGTGCCATCAGTGAGAGCTCCTATAATTCACCCCTCCACTTT.

There are many counts of this clonotype. The chain combines TRBV20-1 with TRBJ2-2; D is uncertain. The V gene lost 5 bases and the J gene lost 6 bases, with 10 bases spanning the gap. The CDR3 extends over 12 amino acids. Germline assignment: CDR1 DFQATT and CDR2 SNEGSKA (reference sequence). The CDR3 spells CSAPSLPGELFF. The CDR3 DNA reads TGCAGTGCTCCCTCCCTCCCCGGGGAGCTGTTTTTT.

The sample holds many counts of this clonotype. This chain connects TRBV10-1 to TRBJ2-4, with D perhaps TRBD1 (5 bases). There are 14 residues in the CDR3. CDR1 and CDR2 (germline): WNHNN, SYGVQD (reference sequence). V was pared by 0 bases and J by 6 bases, with 9 bases between. The CDR3 nucleotides are TGCGCCAGCAGTGAGTCGCAGGGTTCAAACATTCAGTACTTC. This sequence encodes CASSESQGSNIQYF.

The sample holds a few counts of this clonotype. V gene TRBV27 combines with J gene TRBJ1-6; TRBD1 aligns across 7 bases. This CDR3 has 14 amino acids. Germline assignment: CDR1 MNHEY and CDR2 SMNVEV (reference sequence). With V trimmed by 3 bases and J by 7 bases, 3 bases remained unmatched. The CDR3 reads CASSFQQGNSPLHF. In DNA, the CDR3 is TGTGCCAGCAGTTTTCAACAGGGGAATTCACCCCTCCACTTT.

This clonotype was counted ten times or more. The rearrangement links TRBV9 to TRBJ2-2; maybe TRBD1 (6 bases). In germline, CDR1 is SGDLS, CDR2 YYNGEE. With 3 bases removed from V and 4 bases from J, the gap between germline ends came to 19 bases. The CDR3 covers 17 residues. The CDR3 here is CASSEPPGHPSTGELFF. Written as DNA, the CDR3 is TGTGCCAGCAGCGAGCCGCCGGGACACCCGAGCACCGGGGAGCTGTTTTTT.

V gene TRBV7-2 combines with J gene TRBJ2-7, with 9 bases identical to TRBD1. V lost 9 bases and J lost 5; bases outside the gene matches: 2. This CDR3 is built from 11 residues. Germline CDR1 reads SGHTA; CDR2 reads FQGNSA. The CDR3 DNA follows: TGTGCCAGTCGGACAGGGGACGAGCAGTACTTC. Protein sequence: CASRTGDEQYF.

This clonotype has only a few counts. The chain uses TRBV6-5 and TRBJ2-1, with 16 bases aligning to TRBD2. Germline V gene lookup returns CDR1 MNHEY and CDR2 SVGAGI. The CDR3 is 15 residues long. The V and J ends lost 5 bases and 7 bases, in that order; junction bases with no gene match: 2. CDR3 coding DNA: TGTGCCAGCAGTGGGACTAGCGGGGGGGCGAATGAGCAGTTCTTC. As protein: CASSGTSGGANEQFF.

This clonotype was seen a handful of times. The chain links TRBV20-1 to TRBJ1-2; D gene uncertain. Trimming stripped 4 bases from V and 6 bases from J, with 15 bases between. This CDR3 contains 13 residues. Germline V gene lookup returns CDR1 DFQATT and CDR2 SNEGSKA (reference sequence). The DNA of the CDR3 is TGCAGTGCTACCCTTTCGGGGATAAATGGCTACACCTTC. It codes for CSATLSGINGYTF.

The sample holds many counts of this clonotype. The rearrangement joins TRBV7-8 to TRBJ2-1; D assignment may be TRBD1 or TRBD2 (5 bases each). Germline V gene lookup returns CDR1 SGHVS and CDR2 FQNEAQ. This CDR3 has 17 amino acids. V was clipped by 5 bases and J by 4 bases, with 21 bases between them. DNA for the CDR3: TGTGCCAGCAGCCAAGAAGGCCGGGACGGTTATTACAATGAGCAGTTCTTC. It is translated as CASSQEGRDGYYNEQFF.

In this sample, this clonotype turned up many times. The chain combines TRBV20-1 with TRBJ1-4, with D perhaps matching TRBD1 (5 bases). Germline V gene data show CDR1 as DFQATT and CDR2 as SNEGSKA (reference sequence). The V end lost 3 bases, the J end lost 5 bases, and 16 bases lay between the germline ends. The CDR3 has 15 amino acids. The CDR3 loop is CSASDPGRTNEKLFF. Written as DNA, the CDR3 is TGCAGTGCTAGTGACCCGGGACGGACGAATGAAAAACTGTTTTTT.

This clonotype was found many times. The chain employs TRBV5-1 and TRBJ2-5; TRBD1 might be the D (5 bases). The CDR3 totals 15 residues. In germline, CDR1 is SGHRS, CDR2 YFSETQ. Trimming stripped 1 base from V and 1 base from J, with 11 bases between. In nucleotides, the CDR3 is TGCGCCAGCAGCTTGCCCGTAGGGGTCCAAGAGACCCAGTACTTC. This encodes CASSLPVGVQETQYF.

There are many counts of this clonotype. The rearrangement joins TRBV19 to TRBJ2-3; D may be TRBD1 (6 bases). Germline lookup yields CDR1 LNHDA and CDR2 SQIVND (reference sequence). The V gene lost 4 bases and the J gene lost 2 bases, with 13 bases spanning the gap. CDR3 length: 15 amino acids. The CDR3 DNA reads as TGTGCCAGTAGTACCACAGGGTACCCCACAGATACGCAGTATTTT. It encodes CASSTTGYPTDTQYF.

This clonotype showed up just a few times. The chain links TRBV29-1 to TRBJ2-7; D might be TRBD1 or TRBD2, each matching 7 bases. This CDR3 has 14 amino acids. Germline CDR1 reads SQVTM; CDR2 reads ANQGSEA. V was clipped by 6 bases and J by 3 bases, with 18 bases between them. The CDR3 sequence is CSVESQGGYYEQYF. The CDR3 DNA sequence: TGCAGCGTAGAATCTCAGGGGGGGTACTACGAGCAGTACTTC.

Many counts were recorded for this clonotype. This sequence joins TRBV27 and TRBJ2-3; a possible D gene is TRBD1 (5 bases). CDR1 and CDR2 (germline): MNHEY, SMNVEV (reference sequence). CDR3 length: 14 residues. Deletions cut 6 bases from V and 4 bases from J, with 14 bases between. CDR3: CASRGPGRADTQYF. CDR3 in DNA: TGTGCCAGCAGGGGGCCGGGTCGTGCAGATACGCAGTATTTT.

This clonotype was counted ten times or more. V gene TRBV5-1 combines with J gene TRBJ2-3; D unclear. With 5 bases removed from V and 3 bases from J, the gap between germline ends came to 13 bases. This CDR3 is built from 14 residues. Germline lookup yields CDR1 SGHRS and CDR2 YFSETQ. CDR3 sequence: CASRQNSFTDTQYF. CDR3 nucleotides: TGCGCCAGCAGGCAGAACAGTTTTACAGATACGCAGTATTTT.